A selection of T cell receptor beta chains follows, all from one sample in a study of blood T cell repertoires in COVID-19. The data were produced by immunoSEQ multiplex PCR, yet TCRdb's version contains in-frame clones alone and is incomplete. The data contain roughly 130,000 clones, about 83% of them singletons. The specimen sequenced was PBMCs or T cells enriched from blood (not recorded which). The receptors shown here come from a woman aged 30 to 39 who had recovered from COVID-19. Both conserved end residues are part of each CDR3. Fields, in order: D gene, clone size, V gene, J gene, CDR3 protein, CDR3 DNA. D genes are given only for firm matches. Only some rows state a clone size, as once, few, many or a class for expanded clones.

d_gene: NA; abundance: NA; v_gene: TRBV19; j_gene: TRBJ2-3; CDR3aa: CASSDWRGSGTDTQYF; CDR3nt: TGTGCCAGTAGTGACTGGAGGGGTTCTGGCACAGATACGCAGTATTTT
d_gene: TRBD1; abundance: once; v_gene: TRBV9; j_gene: TRBJ2-7; CDR3aa: CASSESDRGIYEQYF; CDR3nt: TGTGCCAGCAGCGAATCTGACAGGGGCATCTACGAGCAGTACTTC
d_gene: NA; abundance: NA; v_gene: TRBV5-1; j_gene: TRBJ1-1; CDR3aa: CASSLGASGEAFF; CDR3nt: TGCGCCAGCAGCTTGGGGGCGAGTGGTGAAGCTTTCTTT
d_gene: NA; abundance: NA; v_gene: TRBV6-2/TRBV6-3; j_gene: TRBJ1-2; CDR3aa: CASSSEFRAGYGYTF; CDR3nt: TGTGCCAGCAGTTCGGAATTCAGGGCCGGCTATGGCTACACCTTC
d_gene: TRBD1; abundance: NA; v_gene: TRBV5-1; j_gene: TRBJ2-6; CDR3aa: CASSSGTADSGANVLTF; CDR3nt: TGCGCCAGCAGCTCTGGGACAGCCGACTCTGGGGCCAACGTCCTGACTTTC
d_gene: NA; abundance: NA; v_gene: TRBV10-3; j_gene: TRBJ1-2; CDR3aa: CAISVGRIDYGYTF; CDR3nt: TGTGCCATCAGTGTGGGCAGAATAGACTATGGCTACACCTTC
d_gene: NA; abundance: few; v_gene: TRBV7-9; j_gene: TRBJ2-4; CDR3aa: CASSWGVGSIQYF; CDR3nt: TGTGCCAGCAGCTGGGGGGTGGGTAGCATTCAGTACTTC
d_gene: NA; abundance: medium-sized; v_gene: TRBV7-2; j_gene: TRBJ1-3; CDR3aa: CASSFTGNTIYF; CDR3nt: TGTGCCAGCAGCTTCACAGGAAACACCATATATTTT
d_gene: NA; abundance: few; v_gene: TRBV20-1; j_gene: TRBJ2-1; CDR3aa: CSAAGYNEQFF; CDR3nt: TGCAGTGCTGCGGGTTACAATGAGCAGTTCTTC
d_gene: NA; abundance: NA; v_gene: TRBV7-2; j_gene: TRBJ1-1; CDR3aa: CASSYLTGHANTEAFF; CDR3nt: TGTGCCAGCAGCTACCTTACGGGACACGCGAACACTGAAGCTTTCTTT
d_gene: TRBD1; abundance: NA; v_gene: TRBV27; j_gene: TRBJ1-5; CDR3aa: CASRPGTGSYSNQPQHF; CDR3nt: TGTGCCAGCAGGCCCGGGACAGGCTCCTATAGCAATCAGCCCCAGCATTTT
d_gene: TRBD1; abundance: NA; v_gene: TRBV14; j_gene: TRBJ1-3; CDR3aa: CASSPYRDRRNTIYF; CDR3nt: TGTGCCAGCAGCCCTTACCGGGACAGGCGAAACACCATATATTTT
d_gene: NA; abundance: NA; v_gene: TRBV2; j_gene: TRBJ2-3; CDR3aa: CASNGLRANTDTQYF; CDR3nt: TGTGCCAGCAACGGTCTCAGGGCCAACACAGATACGCAGTATTTT
d_gene: TRBD2; abundance: NA; v_gene: TRBV10-3; j_gene: TRBJ2-3; CDR3aa: CAIREAGSTDTQYF; CDR3nt: TGTGCCATCAGAGAAGCGGGAAGCACAGATACGCAGTATTTT
d_gene: TRBD1; abundance: few; v_gene: TRBV7-2; j_gene: TRBJ1-2; CDR3aa: CASSPRPGTADGYTF; CDR3nt: TGTGCCAGCAGCCCTCGACCTGGGACAGCGGATGGCTACACCTTC
d_gene: NA; abundance: NA; v_gene: TRBV11-1; j_gene: TRBJ2-3; CDR3aa: CASSVRSGVVDTQYF; CDR3nt: TGTGCCAGCAGCGTAAGGTCGGGAGTGGTAGATACGCAGTATTTT
d_gene: TRBD1; abundance: NA; v_gene: TRBV27; j_gene: TRBJ2-7; CDR3aa: CASSLKRTGGYEQYF; CDR3nt: TGTGCCAGCAGTTTAAAGAGGACAGGGGGCTACGAGCAGTACTTC
d_gene: TRBD2; abundance: NA; v_gene: TRBV29-1; j_gene: TRBJ2-1; CDR3aa: CSVEPREGYNEQFF; CDR3nt: TGCAGCGTTGAACCGCGGGAGGGCTACAATGAGCAGTTCTTC
d_gene: NA; abundance: NA; v_gene: TRBV5-8; j_gene: TRBJ1-2; CDR3aa: CASSLSGVANYGYTF; CDR3nt: TGTGCCAGCAGCTTGTCCGGAGTGGCTAACTATGGCTACACCTTC
d_gene: NA; abundance: NA; v_gene: TRBV4-2; j_gene: TRBJ2-1; CDR3aa: CASSHRTYNEQFF; CDR3nt: TGTGCCAGCAGCCACCGTACCTACAATGAGCAGTTCTTC